This T cell receptor (beta chain) was obtained from a study of T cell clonality in common variable immunodeficiency. Germline V lookup: CDR1 SGHTA, CDR2 FQGNSA. CDR3 length equals 13 residues. Overall study results and limits: Patient heterogeneity in the CVID cohort limited correlations between repertoire features and clinical complications.

This clone came up many times. Its antigen is not known. Read coverage stops 3 residues before the CDR3 terminus; the germline J gene supplies the remainder. Data came from immunoSEQ multiplex PCR; TCRdb stores just in-frame clones and leaves some out. The sample holds roughly 42,000 clones, and no clone turns up only once. This TCR derives from a person between 18 and 69 years old in good health. Source material: peripheral blood mononuclear cells. V and J are TRBV7-2 and TRBJ1-2; 9 nucleotides line up with TRBD1. The sequenced part of the CDR3 DNA is TGTGCCAGCACACAGGGACAGGGAGGCGGC. Translation gives CASTQGQGGG. The full CDR3 protein is CASTQGQGGGYTF.